What follows is one T cell receptor beta chain and its context. Its cognate antigen is unknown. This record comes from a study of cytomegalovirus exposure and HLA in healthy donors. Looking at the study overall: Earlier, 117 million unique TCR beta sequences were recovered from approximately 180 million T cells by an analysis.

The PCR used 60 Vbeta and 13 Jbeta primers. In the authors' workflow: A follow-up analysis tallied about 88 million unique TCR beta chains, approximately 11 million shared. Some clones are missing from TCRdb's copy, which holds only in-frame ones; the method was immunoSEQ multiplex PCR. The V and J calls and clone size are taken from that table; D and trimming were inferred from the DNA. The data contain about 140,000 clones, approximately 73% of them singletons. Study results and caveats: The study assumed roughly uniform donor sequencing depth for presence/absence analyses.

The TCR originated in a human donor in good health. Sequencing was carried out using PBMCs.

This chain's CDR3 is CATSRVGQGVGYTF. As DNA, the CDR3 is TGTGCCACCAGCAGAGTAGGACAGGGGGTTGGCTACACCTTC. J is TRBJ1-2 and V is TRBV15, with 10 bases fitting TRBD1. This CDR3 contains 14 residues. Germline V gene lookup returns CDR1 LNHNV and CDR2 YYDKDF (reference sequence). V lost 1 base and J lost 7; bases outside the gene matches: 3.